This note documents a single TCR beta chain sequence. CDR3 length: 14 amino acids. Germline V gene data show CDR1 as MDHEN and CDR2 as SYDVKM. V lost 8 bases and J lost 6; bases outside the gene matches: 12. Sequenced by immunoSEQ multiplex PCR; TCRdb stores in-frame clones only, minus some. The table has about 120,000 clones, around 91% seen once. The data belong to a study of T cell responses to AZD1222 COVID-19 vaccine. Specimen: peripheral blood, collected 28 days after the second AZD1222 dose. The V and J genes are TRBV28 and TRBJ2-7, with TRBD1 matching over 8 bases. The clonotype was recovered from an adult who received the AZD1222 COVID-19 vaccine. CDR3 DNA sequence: TGTGCCAGCGACGGACAGGGCAGATACTCCGAGCAGTACTTC. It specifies CASDGQGRYSEQYF.